The clone carrying this T cell receptor (beta chain) is a singleton in its sample. Its target is not known. Per the germline V gene, CDR1 is MGHRA and CDR2 is YSYEKL. The trim removed 7 bases at V and 6 bases at J, leaving 11 bases unmatched. This CDR3 contains 15 residues. Using its own MiXCR run on the reads, TCRdb lists one record per CDR3 protein. This table has about 920,000 distinct CDR3 sequences, roughly 31% appearing once. This entry belongs to a study of T cell repertoires in cytomegalovirus infection. For the study at large: An indication of both CMV infection and matching HLA type came from public TCR beta signatures.

This receptor was obtained from a human donor in good health (CMV status not recorded). Some clones in this sample may be carry-over from other donors' samples. V usage is TRBV4-1 and J usage is TRBJ2-1; TRBD1 aligns across 8 bases. The input for sequencing was cultured CD8+ T cells from PBMCs, taken from culture after CMV antigen stimulation. The DNA for the CDR3 is TGCGCCAGCAAGAACCCGACAGGGGCTGGCAATGAGCAGTTCTTC. Protein sequence: CASKNPTGAGNEQFF.